These 13 T cell receptor beta chains came from one sample sequenced in a study of blood T cell repertoires in COVID-19. The repertoire was sequenced with immunoSEQ multiplex PCR; TCRdb's copy has only in-frame clones and lacks some. The sample contains more than 250,000 clones, 90% of which appear only once. Sequencing was done on a sample of PBMCs or T cells enriched from blood (not recorded which). The receptors derive from a woman aged 18-30 years with acute COVID-19.

The chain employs TRBV18 and TRBJ2-7; a possible D gene is TRBD2 (6 bases). The CDR3 has 15 amino acids. CDR1 and CDR2 from the germline V gene are KGHSH and LQKENI. V lost 4 bases and J lost 3, with 16 bases in between. CDR3 amino acids: CASSLPPGDYYEQYF. As DNA, the CDR3 is TGTGCCAGCTCACTCCCTCCGGGGGATTACTACGAGCAGTACTTC.

This chain connects TRBV7-2 to TRBJ1-6; D possibly corresponds to TRBD1 (5 bases). V was shortened by 5 bases and J by 0 bases, with 14 bases between the two germline ends. Germline-derived CDR1 and CDR2 are SGHTA and FQGNSA. The CDR3 extends over 17 amino acids. In DNA, the CDR3 is TGTGCCAGCAGCCCCCAGACAGTCAGCTCCTATAATTCACCCCTCCACTTT. Translating gives CASSPQTVSSYNSPLHF.

This chain connects TRBV19 to TRBJ2-2; no clear D. This CDR3 spans 15 amino acids. Trimming took off 1 base at V and 5 bases at J, with 11 bases between the two ends. The germline gives CDR1 LNHDA, CDR2 SQIVND (reference sequence). The DNA for the CDR3 is TGTGCCAGTAGTATAGTATCGCTAGTGACCGGGGAGCTGTTTTTT. This translates into CASSIVSLVTGELFF.

The rearrangement joins TRBV14 to TRBJ1-1; possible D gene TRBD1, 5 bases. Germline CDR1 SGHDN, CDR2 FVKESK. The CDR3 loop spans 14 amino acids. V gave up 6 bases and J gave up 1 base, with 12 bases separating them. Here the CDR3 reads CASRGLTPNTEAFF. Written as DNA, the CDR3 is TGTGCCAGCAGGGGACTAACCCCGAACACTGAAGCTTTCTTT.

This rearrangement joins TRBV19 to TRBJ1-5; TRBD1 might be the D (6 bases). The CDR3 runs 18 residues. The germline gives CDR1 LNHDA, CDR2 SQIVND (reference sequence). V lost 1 base and J lost 1, with 17 bases in between. CDR3 DNA: TGTGCCAGTAGTATAGCCCTTTCCCGGGGACAAAGCAATCAGCCCCAGCATTTT. It encodes CASSIALSRGQSNQPQHF. The whole variable domain, filled in from reference TRBV19 and TRBJ1-5, reads DGGITQSPKYLFRKEGQNVTLSCEQNLNHDAMYWYRQDPGQGLRLIYYSQIVNDFQKGDIAEGYSVSREKKESFPLTVTSAQKNPTAFYLCASSIALSRGQSNQPQHFGDGTRLSIL.

This chain links TRBV5-4 with TRBJ2-7, with 7 bases aligning to TRBD1. Trimming removed 2 bases from V and 6 bases from J; junction bases left unmatched: 8. Germline V gives CDR1 SGHNT, CDR2 YYREEE (reference sequence). The CDR3 sequence is 14 residues long. CDR3 bases: TGTGCCAGCAGCTTCGACAGGGCAACGGGCGAGCAGTACTTC. Its protein product is CASSFDRATGEQYF.

The gene calls are TRBV4-3 and TRBJ2-6; D unclear. Trimming removed 4 bases at V and 0 bases at J, with 4 bases between. Germline V CDR1 and CDR2: LGHNA, YSLEER. The CDR3 covers 14 residues. The CDR3 sequence is CASSRSSGANVLTF. CDR3 sequence (DNA): TGCGCCAGCAGCCGGAGCTCTGGGGCCAACGTCCTGACTTTC.

The chain employs TRBV25-1 and TRBJ2-5; TRBD1 is a possible D gene (6 bases). Germline V gives CDR1 MGHDK, CDR2 SYGVNS. The CDR3 is made up of 17 amino acids. Trimming removed 1 base at V and 4 bases at J, with 19 bases between. CDR3 bases: TGTGCCAGCAGTGAATTTTCAGGGGCGCAGGGCCGAGAGACCCAGTACTTC. Residues: CASSEFSGAQGRETQYF. The whole variable domain, filled in from reference TRBV25-1 and TRBJ2-5, reads EADIYQTPRYLVIGTGKKITLECSQTMGHDKMYWYQQDPGMELHLIHYSYGVNSTEKGDLSSESTVSRIRTEHFPLTLESARPSHTSQYLCASSEFSGAQGRETQYFGPGTRLLVL.

This chain uses TRBV7-9 with TRBJ2-1; 8 bases match TRBD1. V lost 5 bases and J lost 9; bases outside the gene matches: 12. Germline CDR1 SEHNR, CDR2 FQNEAQ (reference sequence). The CDR3 spans 15 residues. CDR3 residues: CASSTTPGGIGEQFF. CDR3 in DNA: TGTGCCAGCAGCACCACCCCAGGGGGCATCGGTGAGCAGTTCTTC.

Of note for this clone: Other DNA sequences of this sample code for an identical CDR3. The gene calls are TRBV3-1 (or the pseudogene TRBV3-2) and TRBJ1-4, with a tentative D call TRBD1 (5 bases). The CDR3 has 14 residues. Germline loops: CDR1 LGHDT, CDR2 YNNKEL (reference sequence). Trimming stripped 2 bases from V and 2 bases from J, with 6 bases between. CDR3 sequence reads: CASSQRGTNEKLFF. In DNA form, the CDR3 reads TGTGCCAGCAGCCAACGGGGGACTAATGAAAAACTGTTTTTT.

This clone has a single count. The V call is TRBV7-8, the J call TRBJ2-1; 10 bases line up with TRBD2. Germline loops: CDR1 SGHVS, CDR2 FQNEAQ. CDR3 size: 14 residues. Trimming took 2 bases from V and 10 from J; bases not matched to a gene: 5. The CDR3 here is CASSLSSSGREQFF. CDR3 nucleotides: TGTGCCAGCAGCTTATCTTCTAGCGGGAGAGAGCAGTTCTTC.

The V gene is TRBV21-1, the J gene TRBJ2-1; the DNA was not compared with TRBD2, the D call given in the table. TRBV21-1 is designated a pseudogene. The CDR3 runs to 19 residues. CDR3 region: CASSHEAGGRPPNYNEQFF. Written as DNA, the CDR3 is TGTGCCAGCAGCCACGAAGCGGGAGGGCGGCCACCCAACTACAATGAGCAGTTCTTC.

The chain links TRBV4-3 to TRBJ2-1; 8 positions match TRBD2. The germline gives CDR1 LGHNA, CDR2 YSLEER. The J segment lost 6 bases and the V segment lost 0 bases, leaving 4 bases of the junction unmatched. The CDR3 length is 15 residues. CDR3 nucleotides: TGCGCCAGCAGCCAAGAGGGTAGCGGGATCAATGAGCAGTTCTTC. Its protein is CASSQEGSGINEQFF.